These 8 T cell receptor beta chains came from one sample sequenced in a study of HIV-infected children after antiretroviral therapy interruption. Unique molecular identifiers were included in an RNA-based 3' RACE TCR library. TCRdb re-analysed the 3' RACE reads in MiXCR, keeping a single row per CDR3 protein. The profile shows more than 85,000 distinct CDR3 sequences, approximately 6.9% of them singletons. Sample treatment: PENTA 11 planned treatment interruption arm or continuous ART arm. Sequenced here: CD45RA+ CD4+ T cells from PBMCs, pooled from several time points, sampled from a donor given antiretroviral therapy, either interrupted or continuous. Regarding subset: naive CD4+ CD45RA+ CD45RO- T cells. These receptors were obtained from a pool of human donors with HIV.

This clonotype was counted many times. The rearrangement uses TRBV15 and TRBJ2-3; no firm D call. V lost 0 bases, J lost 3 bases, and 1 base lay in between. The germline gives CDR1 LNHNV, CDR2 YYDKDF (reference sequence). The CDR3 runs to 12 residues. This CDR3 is CATSRETDTQYF. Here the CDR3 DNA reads TGTGCCACCAGCAGAGAAACAGATACGCAGTATTTT.

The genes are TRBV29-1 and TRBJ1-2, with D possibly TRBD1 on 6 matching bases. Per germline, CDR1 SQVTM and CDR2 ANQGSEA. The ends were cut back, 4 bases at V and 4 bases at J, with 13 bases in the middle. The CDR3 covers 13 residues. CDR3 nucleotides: TGCAGCGTTGGGGCAGGGGTACTCTATGGCTACACCTTC. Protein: CSVGAGVLYGYTF.

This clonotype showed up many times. Written as DNA, the CDR3 is TGTGCCTGCCGGGACAATTCACCCCTCCACTTT. As protein: CACRDNSPLHF. The chain is built from TRBV30 and TRBJ1-6; the D gene is possibly TRBD1 (5 bases). Trimming removed 6 bases at V and 7 bases at J, with 7 bases between. The CDR3 loop spans 11 amino acids. Germline V lookup: CDR1 GTSNPN, CDR2 SVGIG (reference sequence).

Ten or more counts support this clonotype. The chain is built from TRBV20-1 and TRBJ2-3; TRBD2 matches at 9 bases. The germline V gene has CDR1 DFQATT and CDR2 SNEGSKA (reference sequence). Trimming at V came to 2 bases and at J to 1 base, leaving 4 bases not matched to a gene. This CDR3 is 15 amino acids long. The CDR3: CSARPSSGGTDTQYF. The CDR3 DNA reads TGCAGTGCTAGACCCTCTAGCGGGGGCACAGATACGCAGTATTTT.

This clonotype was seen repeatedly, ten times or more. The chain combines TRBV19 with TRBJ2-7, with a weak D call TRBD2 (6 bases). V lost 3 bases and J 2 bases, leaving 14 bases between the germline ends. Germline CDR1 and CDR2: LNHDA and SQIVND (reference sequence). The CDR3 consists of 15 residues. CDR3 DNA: TGTGCCAGTAGTATTGGGGGAGGCCGACCCTACGAGCAGTACTTC. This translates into CASSIGGGRPYEQYF.

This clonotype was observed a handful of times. The CDR3 DNA reads TGCGCCAGCAGCTTCGGACTAGCGGGGCCCTACAATGAGCAGTTCTTC. The encoded protein is CASSFGLAGPYNEQFF. This chain joins TRBV5-1 and TRBJ2-1, with 12 bases matching TRBD2. Germline V gives CDR1 SGHRS, CDR2 YFSETQ. With 2 bases clipped from V and 2 bases from J, the junction kept 2 bases outside the gene matches. The CDR3 is 16 amino acids. The whole variable domain, remainder taken from reference TRBV5-1 and TRBJ2-1, is KAGVTQTPRYLIKTRGQQVTLSCSPISGHRSVSWYQQTPGQGLQFLFEYFSETQRNKGNFPGRFSGRQFSNSRSEMNVSTLELGDSALYLCASSFGLAGPYNEQFFGPGTRLTVL.

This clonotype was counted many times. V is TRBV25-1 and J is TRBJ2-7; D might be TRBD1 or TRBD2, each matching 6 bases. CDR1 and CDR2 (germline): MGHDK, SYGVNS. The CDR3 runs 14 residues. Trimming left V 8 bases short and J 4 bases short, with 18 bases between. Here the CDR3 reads CASESGGGGYEQYF. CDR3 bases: TGTGCCAGCGAATCCGGCGGAGGGGGTTACGAGCAGTACTTC.

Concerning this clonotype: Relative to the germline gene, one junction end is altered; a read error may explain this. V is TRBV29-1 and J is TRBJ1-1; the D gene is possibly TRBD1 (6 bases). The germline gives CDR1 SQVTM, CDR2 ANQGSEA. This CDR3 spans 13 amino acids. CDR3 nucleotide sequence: TGCGGCGTTGAGCAGGGGCTGGGCACTGAAGCTTTCTTT. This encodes CGVEQGLGTEAFF.